Below, one TCR beta chain is given with its context. This specimen belongs to a study of blood T cells in healthy people across ages. Primers used in a second PCR of about 6 to 11 cycles were a sample-barcoded 5' primer and a J-beta primer mix. From the 5' RACE reads, TCRdb called clonotypes with MiXCR, one entry per CDR3 protein. The profile shows approximately 940,000 distinct CDR3 sequences, roughly 43% of them singletons. The people who gave samples were healthy Caucasians from Russia, aged roughly 6 to 100. CDR3 size: 16 residues. The ends were cut back, 0 bases at V and 5 bases at J, with 17 bases in the middle. Germline V gives CDR1 SGHRS, CDR2 YFSETQ.

The sample was blood. V usage is TRBV5-1 and J usage is TRBJ1-1, with D possibly being TRBD1 (5 bases). The sequence derives from a man under 40 in good health. In DNA, the CDR3 is TGCGCCAGCAGCTTGGCCGGGTGGCAGGGAGGGACTGAAGCTTTCTTT. This translates into CASSLAGWQGGTEAFF.